Below, 17 T cell receptor beta chains from the same sample are listed, as sequenced in a study of cytomegalovirus exposure and HLA in healthy donors. TCRdb's copy holds only in-frame clones and misses some; the assay was immunoSEQ multiplex PCR. The table includes some 110,000 clones, around 88% detected once. Source material: PBMCs. The receptors stem from a man aged 18 to 29 in good health and CMV-seronegative.

The CDR3 DNA sequence: TGTGCCAGCAGTTATAATCCAGGGCGGGAGACCCAGTACTTC. Its protein is CASSYNPGRETQYF. This chain joins TRBV6-5 and TRBJ2-5; maybe TRBD1 (5 bases). Germline V gene lookup returns CDR1 MNHEY and CDR2 SVGAGI. CDR3 length equals 14 residues. The V end was cut by 3 bases, the J end by 5 bases, with 13 bases between.

V is TRBV27 and J is TRBJ2-1; TRBD2 aligns across 9 bases. CDR1 and CDR2 (germline): MNHEY, SMNVEV (reference sequence). V was pared by 3 bases and J by 7 bases, with 7 bases of the junction left unmatched. CDR3 size: 15 residues. The DNA of the CDR3 is TGTGCCAGCAGTTTCTACGCGGGGGGGCGGAATGAGCAGTTCTTC. This translates into CASSFYAGGRNEQFF.

The chain uses TRBV5-1 and TRBJ2-3, with 9 bases lining up with TRBD2. Germline CDR1 SGHRS, CDR2 YFSETQ. Losses at the gene ends were 4 bases for V and 4 bases for J; bases not matched to a gene: 7. CDR3 size: 15 residues. The CDR3 nucleotides are TGCGCCAGCAGCGGAATAGCGGGAGAGGCAGATACGCAGTATTTT. Its translation: CASSGIAGEADTQYF.

The chain links TRBV2 to TRBJ2-1, with TRBD1 matching over 7 bases. Per the germline V gene, CDR1 is SNHLY and CDR2 is FYNNEI. The length of the CDR3 is 15 residues. J was trimmed by 0 bases and V by 4 bases; bases with no gene match: 3. The CDR3 DNA reads TGTGCCAGCAGTGTACAGGGGCTCTCCTACAATGAGCAGTTCTTC. Translation gives CASSVQGLSYNEQFF.

This clone was observed a handful of times. The J gene is TRBJ1-5, the V gene TRBV6-6; 9 bases match TRBD1. The CDR3 consists of 14 residues. Germline values: CDR1 MNHNY, CDR2 SVGAGI (reference sequence). V gave up 8 bases and J gave up 11 bases; unmatched junction bases: 13. This chain's CDR3 is CASDFRTGAGAQHF. Written as DNA, the CDR3 is TGTGCCAGCGATTTCAGGACAGGGGCCGGGGCCCAGCATTTT.

The rearrangement uses TRBV19 and TRBJ2-5; D is uncertain. CDR3 length: 11 amino acids. V lost 4 bases and J 7 bases, leaving 7 bases between the germline ends. CDR1 and CDR2 (germline): LNHDA, SQIVND (reference sequence). This CDR3 reads CASSRTGTQYF. The CDR3 nucleotides are TGTGCCAGTAGTAGAACCGGGACCCAGTACTTC.

Here the CDR3 DNA reads TGTGCCAGCAGCTCAGCTACGAGCATGAACACTGAAGCTTTCTTT. This gives the protein CASSSATSMNTEAFF. The chain has TRBV7-9 and TRBJ1-1; D is ambiguous. With 4 bases removed from V and 0 bases from J, the gap between germline ends came to 12 bases. From germline, CDR1 is SEHNR and CDR2 FQNEAQ (reference sequence). The CDR3 runs 15 residues.

The rearrangement uses TRBV12-5 and TRBJ1-1; the D gene is possibly TRBD1 (5 bases). The CDR3 extends over 14 amino acids. Trimming shortened V by 6 bases and J by 5 bases, and 16 bases separated the two germline ends. The germline gives CDR1 LGHNT, CDR2 FRNRAP. The CDR3 protein is CASGPIGGRTEAFF. Here the CDR3 DNA reads TGTGCTAGTGGCCCGATCGGGGGACGGACTGAAGCTTTCTTT.

In the case of this clone: An end of the junction differs from the germline gene, which may be a read error. This chain connects TRBV11-2 to TRBJ2-7; 10 bases line up with TRBD1. Germline CDR1 reads SGHAT; CDR2 reads FQNNGV. CDR3 length: 16 amino acids. CDR3 region: CASSQDLGTGVYEQYF. CDR3 nucleotides: TGCGCCAGCAGCCAAGATTTAGGGACAGGGGTCTACGAGCAGTACTTC.

V usage is TRBV2 and J usage is TRBJ1-5, with a tentative D call TRBD1 (6 bases). CDR1 and CDR2 from the germline V gene are SNHLY and FYNNEI. V gave up 2 bases and J gave up 0 bases, with 8 bases separating them. This CDR3 has 15 amino acids. The CDR3 bases are TGTGCCAGCAGTGAATGGGACAATAGCAATCAGCCCCAGCATTTT. Protein: CASSEWDNSNQPQHF.

This chain uses TRBV6-5 with TRBJ1-1; 7 nucleotides match TRBD1. CDR1 is MNHEY, CDR2 SVGAGI, per germline. Trimming took 6 bases from V and 0 from J; bases not matched to a gene: 4. The CDR3 runs 14 residues. Here the CDR3 DNA reads TGTGCCAGCAGCGACAGGGTATTGAACACTGAAGCTTTCTTT. Translated: CASSDRVLNTEAFF.

V is TRBV5-6 and J is TRBJ1-2; TRBD1 agrees at 8 bases. From germline, CDR1 is SGHDT and CDR2 YYEEEE. The CDR3 has 14 residues. Germline trimming cut 2 bases from V and 7 bases from J; bases unmatched to any gene: 7. The CDR3 region is CASSFSGGMVGYTF. CDR3 in DNA: TGTGCCAGCAGCTTTTCAGGGGGCATGGTTGGCTACACCTTC.

This chain joins TRBV14 and TRBJ1-1, with D hard to call. The length of the CDR3 is 16 residues. Germline-derived CDR1 and CDR2 are SGHDN and FVKESK. The V end was cut by 0 bases, the J end by 4 bases, with 15 bases between. The CDR3 DNA reads TGTGCCAGCAGCCAAGATAGGTGGAGTACCGGCACTGAAGCTTTCTTT. It translates to CASSQDRWSTGTEAFF.

J is TRBJ2-2 and V is TRBV19; TRBD1 is a possible D gene (6 bases). The CDR3 runs 13 residues. V dropped 5 bases and J dropped 6 bases, with 10 bases sitting between them. Germline V gene lookup returns CDR1 LNHDA and CDR2 SQIVND (reference sequence). The CDR3: CASSLQGPGELFF. Written as DNA, the CDR3 is TGTGCCAGTAGTCTACAGGGACCCGGGGAGCTGTTTTTT.

The genes are TRBV2 and TRBJ2-1; 8 nucleotides align to TRBD1. From germline, CDR1 is SNHLY and CDR2 FYNNEI. Losses at the gene ends were 8 bases for V and 4 bases for J; bases not matched to a gene: 7. The CDR3 sequence is 14 residues long. In DNA form, the CDR3 reads TGTGCCAGCGCCACAGGGGGAGATTACAATGAGCAGTTCTTC. Amino acids: CASATGGDYNEQFF. Together with reference TRBV2 and TRBJ2-1, the CDR3 gives the full variable domain: EPEVTQTPSHQVTQMGQEVILRCVPISNHLYFYWYRQILGQKVEFLVSFYNNEISEKSEIFDDQFSVERPDGSNFTLKIRSTKLEDSAMYFCASATGGDYNEQFFGPGTRLTVL.

CDR3 coding DNA: TGCGCCAGCAGCCCGACTACGGGAGAAAACTACAATGAGCAGTTCTTC. Translated: CASSPTTGENYNEQFF. The V call is TRBV5-1, the J call TRBJ2-1; D possibly corresponds to TRBD2 (6 bases). This CDR3 has 16 residues. The germline gives CDR1 SGHRS, CDR2 YFSETQ. Trimming took off 4 bases at V and 3 bases at J, with 17 bases between the two ends.

The CDR3 loop is CASSPQGSPETQYF. DNA of the CDR3: TGTGCCAGCAGTCCCCAGGGGAGCCCCGAGACCCAGTACTTC. The chain joins TRBV7-9 to TRBJ2-5; tentatively, D is TRBD1 (6 bases). Per germline, CDR1 SEHNR and CDR2 FQNEAQ (reference sequence). With 6 bases removed from V and 5 bases from J, the gap between germline ends came to 16 bases. The CDR3 length is 14 residues.